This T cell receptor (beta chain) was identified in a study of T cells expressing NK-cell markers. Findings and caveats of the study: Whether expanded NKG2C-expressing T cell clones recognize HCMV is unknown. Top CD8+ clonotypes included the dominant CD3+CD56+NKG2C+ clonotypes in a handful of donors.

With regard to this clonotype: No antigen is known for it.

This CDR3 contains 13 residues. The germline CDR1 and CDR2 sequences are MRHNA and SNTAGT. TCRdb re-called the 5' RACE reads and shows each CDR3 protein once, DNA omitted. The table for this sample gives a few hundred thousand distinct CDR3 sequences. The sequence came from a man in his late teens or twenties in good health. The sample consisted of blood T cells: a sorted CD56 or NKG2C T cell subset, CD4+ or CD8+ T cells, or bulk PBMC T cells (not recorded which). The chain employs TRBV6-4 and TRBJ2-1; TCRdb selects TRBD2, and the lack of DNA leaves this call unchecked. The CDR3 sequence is CASSASGRNEQFF.